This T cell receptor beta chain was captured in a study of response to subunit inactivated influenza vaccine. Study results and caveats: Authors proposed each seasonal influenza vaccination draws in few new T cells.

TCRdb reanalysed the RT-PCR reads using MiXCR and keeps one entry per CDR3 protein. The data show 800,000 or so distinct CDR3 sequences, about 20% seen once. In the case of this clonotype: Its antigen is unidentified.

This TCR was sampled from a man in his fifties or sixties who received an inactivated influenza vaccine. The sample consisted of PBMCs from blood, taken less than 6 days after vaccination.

Written as DNA, the CDR3 is TGCGCCAGCAGCTACGATCTCACAGATACGCAGTATTTT. Translating it yields CASSYDLTDTQYF. The chain couples TRBV5-1 to TRBJ2-3; D gene uncertain. Trimming took 3 bases from V and 2 from J, leaving 7 bases between them. From germline, CDR1 is SGHRS and CDR2 YFSETQ. The CDR3 sequence is 13 residues long. The full variable domain, rest sourced from reference TRBV5-1 and TRBJ2-3, is KAGVTQTPRYLIKTRGQQVTLSCSPISGHRSVSWYQQTPGQGLQFLFEYFSETQRNKGNFPGRFSGRQFSNSRSEMNVSTLELGDSALYLCASSYDLTDTQYFGPGTRLTVL.